A selection of T cell receptor beta chains follows, all from one sample in a study of blood T cell repertoires in COVID-19. Repertoires were generated with immunoSEQ multiplex PCR, while TCRdb's copy carries only in-frame clones and drops some. This table has under 200,000 clones, about 85% appearing once. The sample consisted of peripheral blood. The source is a man aged 55 to 70 who had recovered from COVID-19. The CDR3 runs from the conserved cysteine through the conserved F or W. Each record gives: D gene, J gene, V gene, clone size, CDR3 protein, CDR3 DNA. A D gene is named only where the DNA matches it firmly. Clone size appears in some rows only: once, few, many, or a class for an expanded clone.

>TRBD2|TRBJ2-7|TRBV15|NA
CATSRDAGGVGEQYF
TGTGCCACCAGCAGAGACGCGGGGGGAGTGGGCGAGCAGTACTTC
>NA|TRBJ1-4|TRBV6-2/TRBV6-3|few
CASSYDVWSGNEKLFF
TGTGCCAGCAGTTACGACGTTTGGAGTGGTAATGAAAAACTGTTTTTT
>NA|TRBJ1-5|TRBV29-1|few
CSVAGSYSNQPQHF
TGCAGCGTGGCAGGATCATATAGCAATCAGCCCCAGCATTTT
>TRBD1|TRBJ1-4|TRBV7-2|NA
CASSRDRADEKLFF
TGTGCCAGCAGCCGGGACAGGGCTGATGAAAAACTGTTTTTT
>TRBD1|TRBJ1-2|TRBV14|NA
CASSQASGGRMRGYTF
TGTGCCAGCAGCCAGGCCTCAGGGGGCAGAATGAGAGGCTACACCTTC
>TRBD1|TRBJ1-3|TRBV7-7|NA
CASSLDRGSGNTIYF
TGTGCTAGCAGCTTGGACAGGGGGTCAGGAAACACCATATATTTT
>TRBD1|TRBJ2-3|TRBV29-1|NA
CSVAQGEDTQYF
TGCAGCGTGGCGCAGGGGGAAGATACGCAGTATTTT
>NA|TRBJ1-2|TRBV18|NA
CASSADTNYGYTF
TGTGCCAGCTCGGCGGACACTAACTATGGCTACACCTTC
>NA|TRBJ2-7|TRBV6-5|NA
CASIYGYEQYF
TGTGCCAGCATATACGGCTACGAGCAGTACTTC
>NA|TRBJ1-1|TRBV5-1|NA
CASSLGQVNTEAFF
TGCGCCAGCAGCTTGGGGCAGGTGAACACTGAAGCTTTCTTT
>NA|TRBJ1-3|TRBV27|NA
CASSRLTGTPGNTIYF
TGTGCCAGCAGTAGGCTAACCGGGACACCAGGAAACACCATATATTTT
>NA|TRBJ2-1|TRBV7-3|few
CASSSDSSSYNEQFF
TGTGCCAGCAGCTCGGACAGCAGCTCCTACAATGAGCAGTTCTTC
>TRBD1|TRBJ1-5|TRBV5-1|few
CASSSTGQLNQPQHF
TGCGCCAGCAGCTCGACGGGACAGCTCAATCAGCCCCAGCATTTT
>TRBD2|TRBJ2-1|TRBV7-9|NA
CASSWGLAGGEQFF
TGTGCCAGCAGCTGGGGACTAGCGGGGGGCGAGCAGTTCTTC
>NA|TRBJ2-3|TRBV6-5|NA
CASISRRVTDTQYF
TGTGCCAGCATTTCACGCAGGGTTACAGATACGCAGTATTTT
>TRBD1|TRBJ2-1|TRBV6-5|NA
CASRGQGARNEQFF
TGTGCCAGCCGGGGGCAGGGGGCGCGGAATGAGCAGTTCTTC
>NA|TRBJ1-2|TRBV4-2|few
CASSQDQVGGYTF
TGTGCCAGCAGCCAAGATCAAGTCGGTGGCTACACCTTC